This T cell receptor (beta chain) stems from a study of T-cell memory formation after mild COVID-19. Study results and limitations: Researchers report contracting CD4+ clones mostly in CM and EM, with CD8+ clones in EMRA.

Amplification by 5'RACE using constant-segment primers produced TCR alpha and TCR beta cDNA libraries that carried sample barcodes and UMIs. TCRdb processed the 5' RACE reads anew with MiXCR; each CDR3 protein has one entry. The sample consists of 530,000 or so distinct CDR3 sequences, roughly a sixth of them appearing once. This CDR3 has 15 amino acids. The V gene's germline CDR1 is SGDLS and CDR2 YYNGEE. Trimming took 0 bases from V and 7 from J, leaving 11 bases between them. This clonotype was seen a handful of times. Its antigen remains unknown. What was sequenced was PBMCs or a T cell subset sorted from them (not recorded which). The V call is TRBV9, the J call TRBJ1-6; possible D gene TRBD1, 5 bases. This TCR came from an adult woman who had mild COVID-19 (a few samples of this study predate the infection). Cell type and time point are not known. The CDR3 loop is CASSVGTEGNSPLHF. CDR3 nucleotides: TGTGCCAGCAGCGTAGGTACAGAGGGGAATTCACCCCTCCACTTT. The full variable domain, completed using reference TRBV9 and TRBJ1-6, is DSGVTQTPKHLITATGQRVTLRCSPRSGDLSVYWYQQSLDQGLQFLIQYYNGEERAKGNILERFSAQQFPDLHSELNLSSLELGDSALYFCASSVGTEGNSPLHFGNGTRLTVT.